The source of this T cell receptor beta chain is a study of T cells in Graves' hyperthyroidism and ophthalmopathy. Study-wide background: Any treatment followed the collection of peripheral blood at initial diagnosis. Study outcomes and limitations: Patients with ophthalmopathy were separated from those with stable hyperthyroidism by a 13 V-J model.

This clonotype was counted many times. Antigen specificity is unknown. RNA transcripts served as the template for amplifying TCR beta CDR3 regions. A set of HTBI primers served as the primers for a first-round RT-PCR of the TCR CDR3. Each CDR3 protein gets one entry after TCRdb re-called the multiplex PCR reads with MiXCR. Of 370,000 or so distinct CDR3 sequences in the sample, approximately 13% are singletons; the top ten hold more than 20%. Those with hyperthyroidism were 18 to 65 years old, newly diagnosed, and ill for under 2 months. The CDR3 is 13 residues long. Germline CDR1 and CDR2: MNHNS and SASEGT. Trimming pared 6 bases from V and 6 bases from J, leaving 14 bases between.

Material: blood. The chain couples TRBV6-1 to TRBJ1-1; D perhaps matches TRBD1 (6 bases). This sequence was found in a man aged 25-45 years with Graves' hyperthyroidism that later progressed to Graves' ophthalmopathy. CDR3: CASRAQGLAEAFF. CDR3 coding DNA: TGTGCCAGCAGAGCACAGGGTCTCGCTGAAGCTTTCTTT.